The next 10 T cell receptor beta chains were all read from a single sample in a study of shared clonotypes between healthy human individuals. Using immunoSEQ multiplex PCR, the repertoire was profiled, and TCRdb retains in-frame clones only, with some absent. This table holds hundreds of thousands of clones, almost 97% found once. Specimen: naive CD4+ T cells sorted from blood. The subset denotes: CD45RA+ positively selected. These TCRs come from a woman in her twenties or thirties in good health.

The V and J genes are TRBV18 and TRBJ1-5; tentatively, D is TRBD1 (6 bases). Germline V gene lookup returns CDR1 KGHSH and CDR2 LQKENI. CDR3 size: 17 residues. Between the trimmed V and J ends, which lost 0 bases and 3 bases, there was a span of 15 bases. The CDR3 nucleotides are TGTGCCAGCTCACCACCGGGACAAACGACACACAATCAGCCCCAGCATTTT. This gives the protein CASSPPGQTTHNQPQHF.

The chain employs TRBV5-4 and TRBJ2-2; 11 positions match TRBD2. This CDR3 contains 15 residues. The trim removed 4 bases at V and 5 bases at J, leaving 4 bases unmatched. Per the germline V gene, CDR1 is SGHNT and CDR2 is YYREEE (reference sequence). The CDR3 DNA sequence: TGTGCCAGCAGCCCGGGACTAGCGGTGACCGGGGAGCTGTTTTTT. This codes for CASSPGLAVTGELFF.

Concerning this clone itself: Other DNA sequences in the sample encode the same CDR3. This sequence joins TRBV28 and TRBJ1-5; TRBD1 agrees at 7 bases. Germline V gives CDR1 MDHEN, CDR2 SYDVKM. The CDR3 consists of 12 residues. The V segment lost 8 bases and the J segment 2 bases; nucleotides outside the gene matches: 0. For the CDR3, the DNA is TGTGCCAGCGGACAGGGCAATCAGCCCCAGCATTTT. This gives the protein CASGQGNQPQHF. Using reference TRBV28 and TRBJ1-5 for the parts outside the CDR3, the full variable domain is DVKVTQSSRYLVKRTGEKVFLECVQDMDHENMFWYRQDPGLGLRLIYFSYDVKMKEKGDIPEGYSVSREKKERFSLILESASTNQTSMYLCASGQGNQPQHFGDGTRLSIL.

The J gene is TRBJ2-5, the V gene TRBV18, with D perhaps TRBD1 or TRBD2 (6 bases each). The DNA matches TRBJ2-7 better at its end, which makes the J call doubtful. This CDR3 spans 14 amino acids. Per germline, CDR1 KGHSH and CDR2 LQKENI. The CDR3 loop reads CASSPGGGSYEQYF. The CDR3 region has the DNA TGTGCCAGCTCACCAGGAGGGGGTTCATACGAGCAGTACTTC.

This rearrangement joins TRBV23-1 to TRBJ2-5, with D perhaps being TRBD1 or TRBD2 (5 bases each). TRBV23-1 is given ORF status, its function remaining uncertain. V was cut by 3 bases and J by 5 bases, with 22 bases left in between. This CDR3 has 17 amino acids. The CDR3 DNA follows: TGCGCCAGCAGTCACTCCCCCCGGGACGAGAGGAAGGAGACCCAGTACTTC. Translating it yields CASSHSPRDERKETQYF.

This rearrangement joins TRBV28 to TRBJ2-1; D is possibly TRBD2 (6 bases). V lost 7 bases and J 2 bases, leaving 15 bases between the germline ends. The CDR3 contains 15 residues. Germline values: CDR1 MDHEN, CDR2 SYDVKM. CDR3 loop: CASTPGVTAYNEQFF. CDR3 DNA sequence: TGTGCCAGCACCCCGGGGGTGACCGCCTACAATGAGCAGTTCTTC. The whole variable domain, filled in from reference TRBV28 and TRBJ2-1, reads DVKVTQSSRYLVKRTGEKVFLECVQDMDHENMFWYRQDPGLGLRLIYFSYDVKMKEKGDIPEGYSVSREKKERFSLILESASTNQTSMYLCASTPGVTAYNEQFFGPGTRLTVL.

This chain joins TRBV19 and TRBJ1-1; no reliable D call. Germline assignment: CDR1 LNHDA and CDR2 SQIVND (reference sequence). Trimming took off 9 bases at V and 4 bases at J, with 12 bases between the two ends. The CDR3 is 12 residues long. This chain's CDR3 is CASQSPVTEAFF. As DNA, the CDR3 is TGTGCCAGCCAGTCCCCGGTCACTGAAGCTTTCTTT.

This clone appeared a single time. The genes are TRBV5-5 and TRBJ1-4; 10 nucleotides agree with TRBD1. CDR1 and CDR2 from the germline V gene are SGHKS and YYEKEE (reference sequence). This CDR3 spans 15 amino acids. J lost 6 bases, V lost 2 bases, and 4 bases had no gene match. The CDR3 DNA follows: TGTGCCAGCAGCTTATGGACAGGGGGGGATGAAAAACTGTTTTTT. Translated, it gives CASSLWTGGDEKLFF.

This chain's CDR3 is CASSPPGTAQNTGELFF. As DNA, the CDR3 is TGTGCCAGCTCACCACCCGGGACAGCACAGAACACCGGGGAGCTGTTTTTT. This chain uses TRBV18 with TRBJ2-2; TRBD1 aligns across 7 bases. CDR1 and CDR2 (germline): KGHSH, LQKENI. This CDR3 spans 17 amino acids. The J segment lost 1 base and the V segment lost 0 bases, leaving 5 bases of the junction unmatched.

This clone was seen just once. The chain carries TRBV19 and TRBJ1-5; D ambiguous. This CDR3 is 14 amino acids long. Germline V gene sequence: CDR1 LNHDA, CDR2 SQIVND (reference sequence). Trimming cost V 5 bases and J 2 bases, with 10 bases left between them. CDR3 sequence (DNA): TGTGCCAGTAGTGGGTCTATGGGCAATCAGCCCCAGCATTTT. This encodes CASSGSMGNQPQHF.